This T cell receptor beta chain was sequenced in a study of shared clonotypes between healthy human individuals. General study results and limits: Having only a few donors restricted how much genetic and exposure-history diversity was captured.

As for this clone: No antigen is known for it.

Germline trimming cut 6 bases from V and 4 bases from J; bases unmatched to any gene: 12. Germline CDR1 WNHNN, CDR2 SYGVQD (reference sequence). CDR3 length: 17 residues. Naive CD8 cells lacked CD45RO, underwent positive selection for CCR7 and left out terminally differentiated effector memory CD45RA+ cells. Only in-frame clones appear in the TCRdb table, and some are missing; sequencing was by immunoSEQ multiplex PCR. The sample consists of roughly 2,000,000 clones, about 94% of them appearing once. The TCR was taken from a man aged 18 to 29 in good health. The V gene is TRBV10-1, the J gene TRBJ1-6; 7 nucleotides agree with TRBD1. The sample taken for sequencing was naive CD8+ T cells sorted from blood. The CDR3: CASSWDSGPIYNSPLHF. CDR3 DNA sequence: TGCGCCAGCAGCTGGGACAGCGGCCCTATTTATAATTCACCCCTCCACTTT.